This TCR beta chain was documented in a study of T-cell reconstitution after alpha-beta-depleted transplantation in children. This clonotype was seen a few times. Preparing the TCRbeta library involved the use of unique molecular identifiers. One entry per CDR3 protein, called by TCRdb with MiXCR from the PCR reads. The sample lists some 340,000 distinct CDR3 sequences; about 9.4% were seen once. With 4 bases removed from V and 6 bases from J, the gap between germline ends came to 14 bases. Germline V gene sequence: CDR1 SGHTA, CDR2 FQGTGA. The CDR3 sequence is 14 residues long. The sample was PBMCs from the stem cell graft donor, taken from the stem cell graft. This chain links TRBV7-3 with TRBJ2-3; D may match TRBD1 or TRBD2 (5 bases each). The sequence came from a human donor who donated a stem cell graft to a child with acute lymphoblastic leukemia. CDR3 loop: CASSSLGAADTQYF. CDR3 DNA sequence: TGTGCCAGCAGCTCCCTCGGGGCGGCGGATACGCAGTATTTT.